What follows is one T cell receptor beta chain and its context. Its target is not known. Data came from immunoSEQ multiplex PCR; TCRdb stores just in-frame clones and leaves some out. The table has roughly 99,000 clones, about 89% seen once; the top ten hold 7.5% to 9.5%. There are 14 residues in the CDR3. The V gene's germline CDR1 is SGHTS and CDR2 YDEGEE. The J segment lost 3 bases and the V segment lost 3 bases, leaving 6 bases of the junction unmatched. The data originate from a study of T cell responses to AZD1222 COVID-19 vaccine. General observations from the study: Close to half of spike-specific TCRs reportedly recognize unmutated variant regions.

Specimen: peripheral blood, collected 28 days after the second AZD1222 dose. The source of this sequence is an adult who received the AZD1222 COVID-19 vaccine. This rearrangement joins TRBV5-8 to TRBJ2-7; the match to TRBD2 covers 7 bases. CDR3 amino acids: CASSSRGTLYEQYF. The CDR3 DNA reads as TGTGCCAGCAGCTCGCGGGGGACGCTCTACGAGCAGTACTTC.